The 2 T cell receptor beta chains given below trace back to one sample, sequenced in a study of radiotherapy plus CTLA-4 blockade in lung cancer. Data came from immunoSEQ multiplex PCR; TCRdb stores just in-frame clones and leaves some out. The profile covers approximately 83,000 clones, with more than 60% appearing a single time and approximately 3.8% taken by the ten largest. The sample here was peripheral blood, taken from a patient treated with radiotherapy plus ipilimumab. These receptors originate from a human donor with non-small cell lung cancer who had a partial response to radiotherapy plus ipilimumab. Some clones in this sample may be carry-over from other donors' samples.

This rearrangement joins TRBV28 to TRBJ1-1, with TRBD1 as a possible D gene (6 bases). Germline lookup yields CDR1 MDHEN and CDR2 SYDVKM. The CDR3 contains 16 residues. The V end was cut by 4 bases, the J end by 5 bases, with 20 bases between. CDR3 residues: CASSSYFGRGETEAFF. The CDR3, as DNA: TGTGCCAGCAGTTCTTACTTCGGCAGGGGTGAAACTGAAGCTTTCTTT.

This clone was detected a few times. The rearrangement joins TRBV6-5 to TRBJ1-2, with unresolved D. The ends were cut back, 5 bases at V and 7 bases at J, with 8 bases in the middle. Germline CDR1 and CDR2: MNHEY and SVGAGI. CDR3 size: 11 residues. The CDR3 coding sequence is TGTGCCAGCAGTGCTAGAGGTGGCTACACCTTC. Its translation: CASSARGGYTF.